This T cell receptor (beta chain) was obtained from a study of blood T cell repertoires in COVID-19. Whole-study context: Some COVID-19 samples were acute and others convalescent; all came from the United States, Italy and Spain. T cells, B-cell-depleted T cells, or PBMCs provided the cDNA or gDNA that served as material.

The method was immunoSEQ multiplex PCR; TCRdb's version includes in-frame clones alone and lacks a portion of them. In the table there are roughly 140,000 clones, around nine tenths of which are singletons. A single count supports this clone. The V and J ends lost 3 bases and 2 bases respectively, with 4 bases between them. The germline CDR1 and CDR2 sequences are SGHRS and YFSETQ. The CDR3 consists of 12 residues. The sequenced material came from peripheral blood. The chain uses TRBV5-1 and TRBJ2-3; D ambiguous. This receptor was identified in a human donor in a cohort sampled during active COVID-19. The CDR3 here is CASSSFTDTQYF. In nucleotides, the CDR3 is TGCGCCAGCAGCTCTTTCACAGATACGCAGTATTTT.